The 15 T cell receptor beta chains reported below all come from one sample, sequenced in a study of cytomegalovirus exposure and HLA in healthy donors. The PCR ran on 60 Vbeta and 13 Jbeta primers. TCRdb's table, derived via immunoSEQ multiplex PCR, lists solely in-frame clones and lacks some. The data contain around 190,000 clones, around four fifths of them seen just once; the ten biggest clones take up around 1.6%. The specimen was PBMCs. The receptors stem from a man aged 35 to 55 in good health and CMV-seropositive.

The genes are TRBV23-1 and TRBJ2-2; D perhaps matches TRBD1 (5 bases). TRBV23-1 is flagged as an ORF with uncertain function. This CDR3 comprises 15 residues. V lost 4 bases and J lost 2, with 11 bases in between. The CDR3 protein is CASSLEQDNTGELFF. In DNA, the CDR3 is TGCGCCAGCAGTCTGGAACAGGACAACACCGGGGAGCTGTTTTTT.

The rearrangement joins TRBV5-5 to TRBJ1-1; 8 nucleotides align to TRBD1. V shed 3 bases and J 5 bases; nucleotides not matched to a gene: 15. The CDR3 contains 17 residues. The V gene's germline CDR1 is SGHKS and CDR2 YYEKEE (reference sequence). The CDR3 DNA reads as TGTGCCAGCAGCTCTCCAGGGGGCAAAACCCGAGAGACTGAAGCTTTCTTT. Translation: CASSSPGGKTRETEAFF. The whole variable domain, filled in from reference TRBV5-5 and TRBJ1-1, reads DAGVTQSPTHLIKTRGQQVTLRCSPISGHKSVSWYQQVLGQGPQFIFQYYEKEERGRGNFPDRFSARQFPNYSSELNVNALLLGDSALYLCASSSPGGKTRETEAFFGQGTRLTVV.

The chain uses TRBV5-6 and TRBJ1-2; 7 bases map to TRBD1. Trimming at V came to 3 bases and at J to 7 bases, leaving 12 bases not matched to a gene. The CDR3 spans 15 residues. CDR1 and CDR2 from the germline V gene are SGHDT and YYEEEE. The CDR3 region is CASSSPDRRAGGYTF. The CDR3 DNA sequence: TGTGCCAGCAGCTCCCCGGACAGGCGCGCGGGTGGCTACACCTTC.

This chain links TRBV5-1 with TRBJ2-3; 7 bases align to TRBD2. Trimming cost V 0 bases and J 3 bases; bases outside gene matches: 4. This CDR3 region has 15 residues. Germline-derived CDR1 and CDR2 are SGHRS and YFSETQ. The CDR3 sequence is CASSLAPAGTDTQYF. The CDR3 region has the DNA TGCGCCAGCAGCTTGGCCCCAGCGGGAACAGATACGCAGTATTTT.

This clone was picked up a small number of times. V usage is TRBV4-1 and J usage is TRBJ2-1, with a possible D match to TRBD2 (6 bases). The V and J ends lost 1 base and 7 bases respectively, with 8 bases between them. Germline-derived CDR1 and CDR2 are MGHRA and YSYEKL. The CDR3 length is 13 residues. CDR3 protein: CASSQVGGNEQFF. In nucleotides, the CDR3 is TGCGCCAGCAGCCAAGTAGGAGGGAATGAGCAGTTCTTC.

The rearrangement joins TRBV18 to TRBJ1-2, with 9 bases lining up with TRBD1. Germline lookup yields CDR1 KGHSH and CDR2 LQKENI. The CDR3 is 15 residues long. J gave up 3 bases and V 1 base, and 3 bases lay outside the gene matches. The CDR3 bases are TGTGCCAGCTCACCACGGGGACAGGGAGACTATGGCTACACCTTC. Translation gives CASSPRGQGDYGYTF.

This chain links TRBV5-1 with TRBJ2-1, with D perhaps TRBD2 (5 bases). The germline V gene has CDR1 SGHRS and CDR2 YFSETQ. Trimming cost V 0 bases and J 9 bases, with 16 bases left between them. The CDR3 has 15 amino acids. The CDR3 here is CASSLDMLLGGEQFF. The CDR3 DNA reads TGCGCCAGCAGCTTGGATATGTTGTTAGGAGGTGAGCAGTTCTTC. The full variable domain, its missing parts supplied by reference TRBV5-1 and TRBJ2-1, is KAGVTQTPRYLIKTRGQQVTLSCSPISGHRSVSWYQQTPGQGLQFLFEYFSETQRNKGNFPGRFSGRQFSNSRSEMNVSTLELGDSALYLCASSLDMLLGGEQFFGPGTRLTVL.

The chain couples TRBV11-2 to TRBJ2-7, with D maybe TRBD2 (6 bases). There are 18 residues in the CDR3. V lost 3 bases and J 1 base, leaving 22 bases between the germline ends. From germline, CDR1 is SGHAT and CDR2 FQNNGV. The CDR3, as DNA: TGTGCCAGCAGCTTTGGAGGGGCGGTCCCAGGTGGTTCCTACGAGCAGTACTTC. This gives the protein CASSFGGAVPGGSYEQYF.

The rearrangement uses TRBV6-1 and TRBJ2-3; TRBD2 might be the D (6 bases). Trimming shortened V by 6 bases and J by 5 bases, and 9 bases separated the two germline ends. From germline, CDR1 is MNHNS and CDR2 SASEGT. The length of the CDR3 is 12 residues. In nucleotides, the CDR3 is TGTGCCAGCAGGATTAGCGGAGATACGCAGTATTTT. Protein sequence: CASRISGDTQYF.

V gene TRBV28 combines with J gene TRBJ2-2, with D perhaps TRBD1 (6 bases). The CDR3 sequence is 15 residues long. Germline CDR1 reads MDHEN; CDR2 reads SYDVKM. The V and J ends lost 7 bases and 0 bases respectively, with 12 bases between them. The CDR3 bases are TGTGCCAGCACCCAGGACAGCGCGAACACCGGGGAGCTGTTTTTT. Translation gives CASTQDSANTGELFF.

The chain recombines TRBV5-5 with TRBJ1-5; the D gene is possibly TRBD1 (6 bases). Germline assignment: CDR1 SGHKS and CDR2 YYEKEE (reference sequence). Trimming shortened V by 3 bases and J by 6 bases, and 10 bases separated the two germline ends. This CDR3 is built from 13 residues. CDR3 protein: CASSSTGIQPQHF. DNA of the CDR3: TGTGCCAGCAGCTCGACAGGAATTCAGCCCCAGCATTTT.

V and J are TRBV28 and TRBJ2-1, with D perhaps TRBD1 (5 bases). In germline, CDR1 is MDHEN, CDR2 SYDVKM. V was pared by 5 bases and J by 10 bases, with 12 bases between. The CDR3 sequence is 12 residues long. The DNA for the CDR3 is TGTGCCAGCAGTCTGACAGTTAACGAGCAGTTCTTC. Translating it yields CASSLTVNEQFF.

The chain carries TRBV19 and TRBJ2-7; TRBD2 might be the D (5 bases). The CDR3 covers 14 residues. Per germline, CDR1 LNHDA and CDR2 SQIVND (reference sequence). Deletions cut 3 bases from V and 0 bases from J, with 9 bases between. CDR3 DNA sequence: TGTGCCAGTAGTATGGACTTGAGCTCCTACGAGCAGTACTTC. This translates into CASSMDLSSYEQYF.

A note on this clone: At the DNA level, this CDR3 is encoded by other sequences in the same sample as well. The rearrangement joins TRBV7-8 to TRBJ1-3; unclear D gene. This CDR3 has 17 amino acids. V was clipped by 1 base and J by 1 base, with 14 bases between them. Germline loops: CDR1 SGHVS, CDR2 FQNEAQ. The CDR3 region is CASSLVGTRSSGNTIYF. DNA for the CDR3: TGTGCCAGCAGCTTAGTTGGCACTAGATCATCTGGAAACACCATATATTTT.

The chain is built from TRBV21-1 and TRBJ2-1; TRBD2 is the table's D call and was not checked against the DNA. TRBV21-1 is marked as a pseudogene. The CDR3 is 13 residues long. The CDR3 loop is CASSTVEHHEQFF. The CDR3 nucleotides are TGTGCCAGCAGCACCGTGGAGCACCACGAGCAGTTCTTC.